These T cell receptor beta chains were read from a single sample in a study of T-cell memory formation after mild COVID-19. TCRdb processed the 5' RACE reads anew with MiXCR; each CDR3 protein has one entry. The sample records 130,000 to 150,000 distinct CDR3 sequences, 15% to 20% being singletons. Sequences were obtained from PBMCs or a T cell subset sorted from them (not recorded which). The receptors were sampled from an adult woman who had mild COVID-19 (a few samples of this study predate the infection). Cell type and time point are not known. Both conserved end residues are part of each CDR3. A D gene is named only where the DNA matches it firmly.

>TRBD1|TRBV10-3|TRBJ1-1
CAISDSTGKAFF
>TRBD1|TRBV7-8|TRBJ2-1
CASSTRQGSNEQFF
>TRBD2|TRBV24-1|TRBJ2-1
CATSDSLAGGNEQFF
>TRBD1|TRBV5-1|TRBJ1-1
CASTSQGDTEAFF
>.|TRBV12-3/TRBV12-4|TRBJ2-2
CASISVLNTGELFF
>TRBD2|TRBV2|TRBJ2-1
CASGRTSFNEQFF
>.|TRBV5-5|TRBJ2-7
CASSRNSRYEQYF
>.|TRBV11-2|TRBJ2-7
CASSRDSAYEQYF
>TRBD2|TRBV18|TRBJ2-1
CASSPPQAGRANNEQFF
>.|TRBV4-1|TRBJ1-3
CASSQGTMGLNSGNTIYF
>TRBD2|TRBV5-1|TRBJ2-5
CASSTDRTSGVETQYF
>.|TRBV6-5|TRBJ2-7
CASSLWEGTPGGEQYF
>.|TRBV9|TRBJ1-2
CASSKTLSGYTF
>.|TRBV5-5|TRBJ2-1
CASSTKTGFSYNEQFF
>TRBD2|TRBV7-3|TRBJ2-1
CASSLQSGRATYNEQFF
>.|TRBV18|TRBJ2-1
CASSPGGGNEQFF
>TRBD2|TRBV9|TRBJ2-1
CASSRTSGSSYNEQFF
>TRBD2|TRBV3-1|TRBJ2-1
CASSPGLAVINEQFF
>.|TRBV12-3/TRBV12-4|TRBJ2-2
CASSLGATGELFF
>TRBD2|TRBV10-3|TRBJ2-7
CAIAGDLGVRYEQYF
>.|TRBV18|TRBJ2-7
CASSPSVGQYF
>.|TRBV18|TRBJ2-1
CASSRAGQYNEQFF
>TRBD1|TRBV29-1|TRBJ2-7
CSVRTGRNEQYF
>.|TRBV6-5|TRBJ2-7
CASRSNPSYEQYF
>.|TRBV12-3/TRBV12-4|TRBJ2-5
CASSLGGRDRETQYF
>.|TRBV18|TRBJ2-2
CASSGVLTGELFF
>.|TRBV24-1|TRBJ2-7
CATSDWTAPEQYF
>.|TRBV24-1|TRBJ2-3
CATQARSTDTQYF
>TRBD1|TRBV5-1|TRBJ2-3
CASSLVRKQGEPPIDTQYF
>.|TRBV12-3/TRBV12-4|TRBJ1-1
CASSFRGRADTEAFF
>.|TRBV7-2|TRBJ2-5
CASIYEGLPQETQYF
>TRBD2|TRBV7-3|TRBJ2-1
CASSGSTSGAHYNEQFF
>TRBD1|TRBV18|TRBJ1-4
CASSPPGQNEKLFF
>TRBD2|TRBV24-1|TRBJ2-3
CATSGASGADTQYF
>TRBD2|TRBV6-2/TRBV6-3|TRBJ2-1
CASSGRALNEQFF
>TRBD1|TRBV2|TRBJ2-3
CASSRQGTDTDTQYF
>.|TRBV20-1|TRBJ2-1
CSAREPAYNEQFF
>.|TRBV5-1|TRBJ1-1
CASSLLDTNTEAFF
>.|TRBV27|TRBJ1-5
CASRTSGYNQPQHF
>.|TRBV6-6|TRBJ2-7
CASSHERPTYEQYF
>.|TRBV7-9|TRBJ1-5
CASSLGAAPGQPQHF
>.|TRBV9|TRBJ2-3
CASSSSRGAWDTQYF
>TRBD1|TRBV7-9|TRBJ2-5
CASSPWGQQETQYF
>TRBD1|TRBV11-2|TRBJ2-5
CASSGRTGGWKETQYF
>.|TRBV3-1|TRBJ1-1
CASSQDSFNTEAFF
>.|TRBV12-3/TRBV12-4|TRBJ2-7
CASSSLRGNEQYF
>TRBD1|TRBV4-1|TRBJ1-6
CASSLSRGTVNSPLHF
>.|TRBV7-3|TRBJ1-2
CASSLRQYDYGYTF
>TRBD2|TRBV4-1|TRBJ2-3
CASSHTHAGGGGTDTQYF
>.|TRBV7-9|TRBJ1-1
CASSLADPGAEAFF